What follows describes a single TCR beta chain. These data originate in a study of blood T cell repertoires in COVID-19. Per the germline V gene, CDR1 is MDHEN and CDR2 is SYDVKM. This CDR3 contains 11 residues. V lost 3 bases and J lost 12; bases outside the gene matches: 2. TCRdb keeps only in-frame clones here, not all; method: immunoSEQ multiplex PCR. The sample holds some 45,000 clones, roughly 80% seen once. The TCR originated in a human donor in a cohort sampled during active COVID-19. Sequencing was done on a sample of peripheral blood. The chain is built from TRBV28 and TRBJ2-7; 10 nucleotides match TRBD1. The CDR3: CASSLGTGVYF. CDR3 bases: TGTGCCAGCAGTTTGGGGACAGGGGTGTACTTC.